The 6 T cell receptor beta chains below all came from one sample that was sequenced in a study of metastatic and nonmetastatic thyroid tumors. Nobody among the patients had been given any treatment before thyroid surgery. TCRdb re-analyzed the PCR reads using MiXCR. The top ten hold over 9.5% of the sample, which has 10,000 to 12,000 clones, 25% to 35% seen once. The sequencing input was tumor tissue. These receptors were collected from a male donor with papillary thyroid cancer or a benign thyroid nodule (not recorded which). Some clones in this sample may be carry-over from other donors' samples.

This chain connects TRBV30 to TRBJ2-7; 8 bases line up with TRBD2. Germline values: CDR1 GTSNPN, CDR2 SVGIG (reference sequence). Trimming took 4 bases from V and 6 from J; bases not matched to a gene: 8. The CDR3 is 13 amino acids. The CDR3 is CAWTLGGGIEQYF. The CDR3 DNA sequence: TGTGCCTGGACTCTGGGCGGGGGGATCGAGCAGTACTTC.

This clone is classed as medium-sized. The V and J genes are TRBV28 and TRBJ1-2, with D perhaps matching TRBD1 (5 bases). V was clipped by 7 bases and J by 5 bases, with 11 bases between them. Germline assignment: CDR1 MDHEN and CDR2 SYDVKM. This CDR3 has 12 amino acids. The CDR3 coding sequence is TGTGCCAGCACCTCCGGGACTTATGGCTACACCTTC. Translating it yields CASTSGTYGYTF.

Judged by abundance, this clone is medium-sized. CDR3 nucleotide sequence: TGCAGTGCTAGAAAGAAAGGGACTATCACCTCCTACGAGCAGTACTTC. This encodes CSARKKGTITSYEQYF. The chain couples TRBV20-1 to TRBJ2-7; the match to TRBD2 covers 7 bases. The V gene's germline CDR1 is DFQATT and CDR2 SNEGSKA (reference sequence). The length of the CDR3 is 16 residues. V was clipped by 2 bases and J by 0 bases; unmatched bases: 10.

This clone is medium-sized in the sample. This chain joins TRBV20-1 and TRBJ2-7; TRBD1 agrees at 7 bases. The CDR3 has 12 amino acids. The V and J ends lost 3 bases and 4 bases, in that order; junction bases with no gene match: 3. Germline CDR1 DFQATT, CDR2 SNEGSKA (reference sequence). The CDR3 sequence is CSARKTGYEQYF. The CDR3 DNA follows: TGCAGTGCTAGGAAGACAGGGTACGAGCAGTACTTC.

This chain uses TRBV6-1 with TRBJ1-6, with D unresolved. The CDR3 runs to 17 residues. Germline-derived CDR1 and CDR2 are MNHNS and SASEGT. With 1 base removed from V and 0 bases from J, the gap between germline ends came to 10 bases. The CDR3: CASSEVGGSSYNSPLHF. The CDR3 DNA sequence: TGTGCCAGCAGTGAAGTTGGCGGGAGCTCCTATAATTCACCCCTCCACTTT.

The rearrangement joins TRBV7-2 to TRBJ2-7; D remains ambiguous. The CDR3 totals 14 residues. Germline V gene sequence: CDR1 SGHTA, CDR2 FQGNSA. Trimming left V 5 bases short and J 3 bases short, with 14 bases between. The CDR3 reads CASSPDLFRYEQYF. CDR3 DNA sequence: TGTGCCAGCAGCCCAGACCTCTTCCGCTACGAGCAGTACTTC.